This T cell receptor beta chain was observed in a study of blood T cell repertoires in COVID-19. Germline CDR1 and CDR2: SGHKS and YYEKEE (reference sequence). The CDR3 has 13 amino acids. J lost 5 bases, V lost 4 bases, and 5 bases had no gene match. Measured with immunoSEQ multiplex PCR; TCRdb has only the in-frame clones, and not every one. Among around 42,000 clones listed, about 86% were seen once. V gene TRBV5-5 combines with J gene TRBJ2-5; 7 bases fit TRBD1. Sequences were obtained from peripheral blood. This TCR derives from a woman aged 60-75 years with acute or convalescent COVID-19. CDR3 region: CASSRQGWETQYF. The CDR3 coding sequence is TGTGCCAGCAGCCGACAGGGCTGGGAGACCCAGTACTTC.